The source of this T cell receptor (beta chain) is a study of OX40 agonist ivuxolimab in advanced cancers. For the study at large: It was ivuxolimab, an agonistic anti-OX40 (CD134) antibody, that patients were treated with. The dose-escalation group included hepatocellular carcinoma, melanoma, renal cell carcinoma and head and neck cancer.

Study observations and caveats: Antigen specificity remained undetermined for the expanded peripheral T cells. CD8+ T cells showed, on average, more clonal expansion than CD4+ cells.

Only in-frame clones appear in the TCRdb table, and some are missing; sequencing was by immunoSEQ multiplex PCR. Counted here are about 62,000 clones, roughly 80% occurring once; the ten biggest clones make up roughly 3.5%. On this clone itself: Antigen: not known.

Trimming cost V 1 base and J 0 bases; bases outside gene matches: 3. The germline gives CDR1 SGHNT, CDR2 YENEEA. The CDR3 has 17 amino acids. The TCR comes from an adult with an advanced solid tumor such as melanoma, head and neck, liver or kidney cancer. Sequenced material: CD4+ or CD8+ T cells sorted from blood, taken in a trial of the OX40 agonist ivuxolimab. The chain carries TRBV11-3 and TRBJ2-1; 10 bases fit TRBD2. CDR3 nucleotides: TGTGCCAGCAGCTTAGGAGCGGGAGGGCCCTCCTACAATGAGCAGTTCTTC. It is translated as CASSLGAGGPSYNEQFF.